Sequencing of this T cell receptor (beta chain) was carried out in a study of shared clonotypes between healthy human individuals. Whole-study results and caveats: Generation probability values for non-shared clonotypes were lower than those for clonotypes shared by all four donors. What naive subsets generally showed was a larger estimated richness than memory subsets showed.

Measured with immunoSEQ multiplex PCR; TCRdb has only the in-frame clones, and not every one. Counted here are approximately 500,000 clones, less than 96% occurring once; the ten biggest clones make up 0.06%. In regard to this clone: Antigen unknown.

V gave up 6 bases and J gave up 0 bases; unmatched junction bases: 9. The CDR3 runs to 17 residues. In germline, CDR1 is SGHDT, CDR2 YYEEEE. This clonotype originated in a young woman in good health. Source material: naive CD4+ T cells sorted from blood. Subset of the sample: CD45RA+ positively selected. The chain carries TRBV5-6 and TRBJ2-3, with TRBD2 matching over 11 bases. As DNA, the CDR3 is TGTGCCAGCACCCCCCGACTAGCGGGACTAAGCACAGATACGCAGTATTTT. Its translation: CASTPRLAGLSTDTQYF.